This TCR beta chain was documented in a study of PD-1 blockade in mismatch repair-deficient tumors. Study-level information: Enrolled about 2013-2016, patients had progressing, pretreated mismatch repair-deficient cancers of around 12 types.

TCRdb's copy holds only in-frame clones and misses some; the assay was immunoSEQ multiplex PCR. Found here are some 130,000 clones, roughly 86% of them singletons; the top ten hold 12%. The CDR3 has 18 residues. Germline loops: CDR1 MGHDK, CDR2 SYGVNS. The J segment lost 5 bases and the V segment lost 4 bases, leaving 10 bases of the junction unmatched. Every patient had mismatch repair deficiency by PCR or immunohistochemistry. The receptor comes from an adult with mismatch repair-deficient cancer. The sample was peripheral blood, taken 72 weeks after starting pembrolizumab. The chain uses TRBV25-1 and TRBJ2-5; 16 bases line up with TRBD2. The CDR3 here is CASSVSPGLAGGLETQYF. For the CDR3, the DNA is TGTGCCAGCAGTGTTTCCCCGGGACTAGCGGGAGGGTTGGAGACCCAGTACTTC.